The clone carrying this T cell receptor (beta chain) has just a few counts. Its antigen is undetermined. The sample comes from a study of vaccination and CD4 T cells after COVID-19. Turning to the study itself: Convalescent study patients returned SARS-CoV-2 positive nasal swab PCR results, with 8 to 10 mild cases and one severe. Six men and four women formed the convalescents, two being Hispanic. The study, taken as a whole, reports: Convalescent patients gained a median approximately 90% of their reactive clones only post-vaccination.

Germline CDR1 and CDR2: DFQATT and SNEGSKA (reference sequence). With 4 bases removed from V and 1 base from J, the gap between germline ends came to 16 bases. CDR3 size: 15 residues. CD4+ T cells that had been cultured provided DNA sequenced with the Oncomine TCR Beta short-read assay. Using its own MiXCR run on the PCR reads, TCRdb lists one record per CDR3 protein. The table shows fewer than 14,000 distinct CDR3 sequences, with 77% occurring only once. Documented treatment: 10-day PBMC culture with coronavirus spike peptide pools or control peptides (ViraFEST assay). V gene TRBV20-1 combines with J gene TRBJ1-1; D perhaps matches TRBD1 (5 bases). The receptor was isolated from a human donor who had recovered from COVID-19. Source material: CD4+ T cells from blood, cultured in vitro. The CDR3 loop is CSATGFQVGNTEAFF. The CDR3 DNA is TGCAGTGCTACAGGGTTTCAAGTAGGGAACACTGAAGCTTTCTTT.